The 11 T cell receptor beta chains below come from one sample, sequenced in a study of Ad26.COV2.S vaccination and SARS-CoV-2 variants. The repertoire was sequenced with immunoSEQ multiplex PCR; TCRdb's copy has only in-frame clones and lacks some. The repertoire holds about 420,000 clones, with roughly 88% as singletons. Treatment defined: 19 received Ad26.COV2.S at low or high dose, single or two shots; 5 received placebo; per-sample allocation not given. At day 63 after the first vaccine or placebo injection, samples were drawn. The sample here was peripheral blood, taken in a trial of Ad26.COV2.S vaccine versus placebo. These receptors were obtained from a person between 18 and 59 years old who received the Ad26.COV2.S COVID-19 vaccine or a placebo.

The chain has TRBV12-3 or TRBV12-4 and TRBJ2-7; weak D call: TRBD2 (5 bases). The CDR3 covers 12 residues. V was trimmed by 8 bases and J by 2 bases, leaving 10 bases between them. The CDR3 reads CASGGSAYEQYF. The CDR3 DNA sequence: TGTGCCAGCGGCGGGTCAGCCTACGAGCAGTACTTC.

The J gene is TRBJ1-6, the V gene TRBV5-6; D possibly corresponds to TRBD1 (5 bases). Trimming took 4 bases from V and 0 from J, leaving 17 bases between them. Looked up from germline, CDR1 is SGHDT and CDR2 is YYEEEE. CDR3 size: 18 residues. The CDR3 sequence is CASSPLWQGSSYNSPLHF. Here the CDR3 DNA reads TGTGCCAGCAGCCCCCTATGGCAGGGAAGCTCCTATAATTCACCCCTCCACTTT. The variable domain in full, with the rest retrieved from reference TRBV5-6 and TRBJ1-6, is DAGVTQSPTHLIKTRGQQVTLRCSPKSGHDTVSWYQQALGQGPQFIFQYYEEEERQRGNFPDRFSGHQFPNYSSELNVNALLLGDSALYLCASSPLWQGSSYNSPLHFGNGTRLTVT.

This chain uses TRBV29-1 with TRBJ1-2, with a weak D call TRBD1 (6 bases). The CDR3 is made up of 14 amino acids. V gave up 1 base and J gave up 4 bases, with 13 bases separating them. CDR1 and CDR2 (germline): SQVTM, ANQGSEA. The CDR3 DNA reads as TGCAGCGTTGAAGCAGGGGAAGGAATCTATGGCTACACCTTC. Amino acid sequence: CSVEAGEGIYGYTF.

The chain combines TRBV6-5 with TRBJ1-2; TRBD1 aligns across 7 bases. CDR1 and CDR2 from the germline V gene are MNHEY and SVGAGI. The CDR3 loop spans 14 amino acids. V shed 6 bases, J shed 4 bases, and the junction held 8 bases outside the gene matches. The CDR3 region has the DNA TGTGCCAGCAGCGACAGGGTAAGGAGCTATGGCTACACCTTC. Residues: CASSDRVRSYGYTF.

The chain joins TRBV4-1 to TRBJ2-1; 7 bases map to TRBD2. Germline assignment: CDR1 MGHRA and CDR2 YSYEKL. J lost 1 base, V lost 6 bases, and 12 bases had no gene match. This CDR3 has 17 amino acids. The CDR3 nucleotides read TGCGCCAGCAGTCACCTCGCCCGGCGGGGGTCCTACAATGAGCAGTTCTTC. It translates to CASSHLARRGSYNEQFF.

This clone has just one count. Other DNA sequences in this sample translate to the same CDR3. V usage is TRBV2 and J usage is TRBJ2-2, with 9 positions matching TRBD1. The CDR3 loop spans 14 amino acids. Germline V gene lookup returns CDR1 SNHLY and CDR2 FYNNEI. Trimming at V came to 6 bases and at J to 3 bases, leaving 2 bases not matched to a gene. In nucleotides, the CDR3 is TGTGCCAGCAGACAGGGGGCTTACACCGGGGAGCTGTTTTTT. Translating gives CASRQGAYTGELFF.

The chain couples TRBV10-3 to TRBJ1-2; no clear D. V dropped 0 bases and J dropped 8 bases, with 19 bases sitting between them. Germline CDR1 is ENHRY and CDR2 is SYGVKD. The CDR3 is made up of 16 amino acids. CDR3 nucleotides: TGTGCCATCAGTGAGTCGACGGTCGGGTGGGAAGCCGGCTACACCTTC. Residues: CAISESTVGWEAGYTF.

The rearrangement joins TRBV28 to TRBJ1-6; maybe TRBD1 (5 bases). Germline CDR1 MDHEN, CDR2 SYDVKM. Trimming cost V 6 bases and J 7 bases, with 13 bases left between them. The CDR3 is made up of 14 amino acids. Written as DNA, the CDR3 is TGTGCCAGCAGCCCCGGACACTCGAATTCACCCCTCCACTTT. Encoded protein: CASSPGHSNSPLHF.

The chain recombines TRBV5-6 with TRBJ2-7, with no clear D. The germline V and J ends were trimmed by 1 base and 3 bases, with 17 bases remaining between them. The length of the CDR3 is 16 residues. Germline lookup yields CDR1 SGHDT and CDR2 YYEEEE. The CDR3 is CASSLFLGPPGYEQYF. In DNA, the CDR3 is TGTGCCAGCAGCTTGTTCCTAGGACCCCCCGGCTACGAGCAGTACTTC.

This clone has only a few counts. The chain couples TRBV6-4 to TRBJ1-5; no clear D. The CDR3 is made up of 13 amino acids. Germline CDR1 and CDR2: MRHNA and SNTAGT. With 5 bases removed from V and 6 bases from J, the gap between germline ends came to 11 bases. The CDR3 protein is CASSLEFGQPQHF. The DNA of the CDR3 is TGTGCCAGCAGTTTGGAGTTCGGTCAGCCCCAGCATTTT.

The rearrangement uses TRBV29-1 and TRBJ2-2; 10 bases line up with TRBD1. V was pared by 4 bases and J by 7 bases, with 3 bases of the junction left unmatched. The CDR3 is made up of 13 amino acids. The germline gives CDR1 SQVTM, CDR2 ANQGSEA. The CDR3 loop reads CSVGQGAGGELFF. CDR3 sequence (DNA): TGCAGCGTTGGACAGGGGGCTGGCGGGGAGCTGTTTTTT.